A selection of T cell receptor beta chains follows, all from one sample in a study of response to subunit inactivated influenza vaccine. MiXCR, applied by TCRdb to the RT-PCR reads, yields one record per CDR3 protein. The sample has 500,000 to 550,000 distinct CDR3 sequences; 7.5% to 8.5% are singletons. Source: PBMCs from blood, taken 23 months after vaccination. All receptors come from a man in his fifties or sixties who received an inactivated influenza vaccine. CDR3s include the opening cysteine and the closing phenylalanine or tryptophan.

j_call: TRBJ2-7; v_call: TRBV4-3; cdr3_aa: CASSQERFGTGTYEQYF
j_call: TRBJ1-1; v_call: TRBV6-1; cdr3_aa: CASSPTVSNTEAFF
j_call: TRBJ2-7; v_call: TRBV28; cdr3_aa: CASTSGGSNTYEQYF
j_call: TRBJ1-1; v_call: TRBV4-2; cdr3_aa: CASSQEVGARTEAFF
j_call: TRBJ1-1; v_call: TRBV29-1; cdr3_aa: CSVEFLNTEAFF
j_call: TRBJ2-3; v_call: TRBV6-2/TRBV6-3; cdr3_aa: CASSYSVTDTQYF
j_call: TRBJ2-7; v_call: TRBV12-3/TRBV12-4; cdr3_aa: CASSFSGFSYEQYF
j_call: TRBJ2-6; v_call: TRBV7-2; cdr3_aa: CAGSPDSSGANVLTF
j_call: TRBJ2-3; v_call: TRBV12-3/TRBV12-4; cdr3_aa: CASSNSGGATDTQYF
j_call: TRBJ2-7; v_call: TRBV12-3/TRBV12-4; cdr3_aa: CASTLSRGSEQYF
j_call: TRBJ2-1; v_call: TRBV24-1; cdr3_aa: CATSDLVVSSYNEQFF
j_call: TRBJ2-3; v_call: TRBV12-3/TRBV12-4; cdr3_aa: CASSFTSASAGTTDTQYF
j_call: TRBJ2-7; v_call: TRBV4-3; cdr3_aa: CASSQQTGQGVYEQYF
j_call: TRBJ2-1; v_call: TRBV12-3/TRBV12-4; cdr3_aa: CASSLVVTSGRAYNEQFF
j_call: TRBJ2-2; v_call: TRBV7-6; cdr3_aa: CASSFIAGGTNTGELFF
j_call: TRBJ2-3; v_call: TRBV5-6; cdr3_aa: CASRPQGLSGTDTQYF
j_call: TRBJ2-1; v_call: TRBV6-2/TRBV6-3; cdr3_aa: CASKQGPEEQFF
j_call: TRBJ2-1; v_call: TRBV11-2; cdr3_aa: CASTTSYNEQFF
j_call: TRBJ2-3; v_call: TRBV12-3/TRBV12-4; cdr3_aa: CATIAGGRADTQYF
j_call: TRBJ2-2; v_call: TRBV6-1; cdr3_aa: CASSARTGANTGELFF
j_call: TRBJ1-1; v_call: TRBV7-2; cdr3_aa: CASSLPRRETEAFF
j_call: TRBJ2-2; v_call: TRBV30; cdr3_aa: CAWGGLGNTGELFF
j_call: TRBJ2-1; v_call: TRBV7-9; cdr3_aa: CASSPTSGYYNEQFF
j_call: TRBJ2-7; v_call: TRBV20-1; cdr3_aa: CSARDGPQLRYEQYF
j_call: TRBJ2-4; v_call: TRBV9; cdr3_aa: CASSVGGTVGNIQYF
j_call: TRBJ2-7; v_call: TRBV7-9; cdr3_aa: CASSHPGGDRPYEQYF
j_call: TRBJ2-5; v_call: TRBV12-3/TRBV12-4; cdr3_aa: CASSRYGSKETQYF
j_call: TRBJ2-5; v_call: TRBV3-1; cdr3_aa: CASSPGTGNFETQYF
j_call: TRBJ2-2; v_call: TRBV5-1; cdr3_aa: CASRSGTVNTGELFF
j_call: TRBJ2-3; v_call: TRBV7-2; cdr3_aa: CASRAGVRGTDTQYF
j_call: TRBJ2-2; v_call: TRBV10-3; cdr3_aa: CAISGGQDTGELFF
j_call: TRBJ2-3; v_call: TRBV27; cdr3_aa: CASRLIASTDTQYF
j_call: TRBJ2-3; v_call: TRBV6-5; cdr3_aa: CASSSRRELPTDTQYF
j_call: TRBJ2-2; v_call: TRBV7-8; cdr3_aa: CASSMWRSLPSTPNQRELFF
j_call: TRBJ2-5; v_call: TRBV3-1; cdr3_aa: CASSLDYQETQYF
j_call: TRBJ2-1; v_call: TRBV20-1; cdr3_aa: CSARRGVRLAGDNEQFF
j_call: TRBJ2-3; v_call: TRBV29-1; cdr3_aa: CSVNQGTFIGDTQYF
j_call: TRBJ2-1; v_call: TRBV7-3; cdr3_aa: CASSLIPGGTDEQFF
j_call: TRBJ2-1; v_call: TRBV29-1; cdr3_aa: CSVEIQGSRYSYNEQFF
j_call: TRBJ2-6; v_call: TRBV7-6; cdr3_aa: CASSLASAADYSGANVLTF
j_call: TRBJ2-1; v_call: TRBV9; cdr3_aa: CASSALAGTSYNEQFF
j_call: TRBJ1-2; v_call: TRBV5-1; cdr3_aa: CASSLAGPDYGYTF